The rows below give T cell receptor beta chains drawn from one sample of a study of OX40 agonist ivuxolimab in advanced cancers. Assay used: immunoSEQ multiplex PCR; TCRdb lists only in-frame clones, some missing. The sample lists roughly 77,000 clones; 92% were seen once. Material: CD4+ or CD8+ T cells sorted from blood, obtained in a trial of the OX40 agonist ivuxolimab. The receptor set was obtained from an adult with an advanced solid tumor such as melanoma, head and neck, liver or kidney cancer. CDR3s include the opening cysteine and the closing phenylalanine or tryptophan. A D gene is named only where the DNA matches it firmly. Some rows mark clone size as missing; the rest say once, few, many or name a class of expanded clone.

abundance: .
d_gene: TRBD2
j_gene: TRBJ2-5
v_gene: TRBV5-1
CDR3nt: TGCGCCAGCAGCTTGCGCGGACTAGTAAACCAAGAGACCCAGTACTTC
CDR3aa: CASSLRGLVNQETQYF

abundance: once
d_gene: .
j_gene: TRBJ1-1
v_gene: TRBV19
CDR3nt: TGTGCCAGTAGTATAGCGGGGGTCGACACTGAAGCTTTCTTT
CDR3aa: CASSIAGVDTEAFF

abundance: .
d_gene: .
j_gene: TRBJ1-1
v_gene: TRBV7-2
CDR3nt: TGTGCCAGCAGCCTGGGCAATGCGAACACTGAAGCTTTCTTT
CDR3aa: CASSLGNANTEAFF

abundance: .
d_gene: TRBD1
j_gene: TRBJ2-1
v_gene: TRBV2
CDR3nt: TGTGCCAGCAGTGAAGGGACAGGTGCCTCCTACAATGAGCAGTTCTTC
CDR3aa: CASSEGTGASYNEQFF

abundance: .
d_gene: TRBD1
j_gene: TRBJ2-1
v_gene: TRBV11-3
CDR3nt: TGTGCCAGCAGCTTGGGGCAGGGGGCGGAGGAGCAGTTCTTC
CDR3aa: CASSLGQGAEEQFF

abundance: few
d_gene: .
j_gene: TRBJ1-5
v_gene: TRBV2
CDR3nt: TGTGCCAGCAAGGACGTAGTGGGTCAGCCCCAGCATTTT
CDR3aa: CASKDVVGQPQHF

abundance: .
d_gene: TRBD1
j_gene: TRBJ2-7
v_gene: TRBV7-9
CDR3nt: TGTGCCAGCAGCTTGCACGGGACAGACAATATCAACGAGCAGTACTTC
CDR3aa: CASSLHGTDNINEQYF

abundance: .
d_gene: .
j_gene: TRBJ2-6
v_gene: TRBV5-4
CDR3nt: TGTGCCAGCAGCTTAGGTTATGACAGCCTAGGGTCTGGGGCCAACGTCCTGACTTTC
CDR3aa: CASSLGYDSLGSGANVLTF

abundance: few
d_gene: .
j_gene: TRBJ1-6
v_gene: TRBV14
CDR3nt: TGTGCCAGCACCCTTGACAGGATGTCACCCCTCCACTTT
CDR3aa: CASTLDRMSPLHF

abundance: .
d_gene: .
j_gene: TRBJ1-1
v_gene: TRBV6-5
CDR3nt: TGTGCCAGCAGTTACGGTAGCGGCACTGAAGCTTTCTTT
CDR3aa: CASSYGSGTEAFF

abundance: .
d_gene: .
j_gene: TRBJ1-2
v_gene: TRBV2
CDR3nt: TGTGCCAGCAGGGAGACGAAACCGACAGATGGCTACACCTTC
CDR3aa: CASRETKPTDGYTF

abundance: .
d_gene: .
j_gene: TRBJ2-5
v_gene: TRBV10-2
CDR3nt: TGCGCCAGCAGTACCCTGGAGACCCAGTACTTC
CDR3aa: CASSTLETQYF

abundance: .
d_gene: .
j_gene: TRBJ1-1
v_gene: TRBV18
CDR3nt: TGTGCCAGCTCATGGGACTTGGACACTGAAGCTTTCTTT
CDR3aa: CASSWDLDTEAFF

abundance: .
d_gene: TRBD2
j_gene: TRBJ2-3
v_gene: TRBV19
CDR3nt: TGTGCCAGTGAGACGGGAGGGGCAGATACGCAGTATTTT
CDR3aa: CASETGGADTQYF

abundance: .
d_gene: TRBD1
j_gene: TRBJ1-1
v_gene: TRBV6-5
CDR3nt: TGTGCCAGCAGGCGGGACAGGGAGAACACTGAAGCTTTCTTT
CDR3aa: CASRRDRENTEAFF

abundance: .
d_gene: .
j_gene: TRBJ2-1
v_gene: TRBV1
CDR3nt: TGCACCAGCAGCCAAGTCCGTAGCGGGGGGGCGGGCAATGAGCAGTTCTTC
CDR3aa: CTSSQVRSGGAGNEQFF